This T cell receptor beta chain was captured in a study of T cells in Graves' hyperthyroidism and ophthalmopathy. There are 13 residues in the CDR3. Trimming cost V 4 bases and J 10 bases; bases outside gene matches: 8. Germline V gene sequence: CDR1 LGHDT, CDR2 YNNKEL (reference sequence). The table lists this clonotype with many counts. TCR beta CDR3 regions were amplified from RNA transcripts. Primed by the HTBI set, a first-round RT-PCR was run on the TCR CDR3. MiXCR, applied by TCRdb to the multiplex PCR reads, yields one record per CDR3 protein. The data show 360,000 or so distinct CDR3 sequences, over 15% seen once.

V gene TRBV3-1 combines with J gene TRBJ1-1; 8 bases agree with TRBD1. The receptor was isolated from a middle-aged woman with Graves' ophthalmopathy. The specimen sequenced was blood. As DNA, the CDR3 is TGTGCCAGCAGCCCAACGCGGACAGGGCGAGCTTTCTTT. This encodes CASSPTRTGRAFF.